What follows is one T cell receptor beta chain and its context. What it binds is not known. Relative to the germline gene, one junction end is altered; a read error may explain this. The CDR3 runs to 15 residues. The data belong to a study of blood T cells in healthy people across ages. Whole-study results and caveats: With naive T cell percentage, TCR beta diversity showed a strong correlation.

It was with a sample-barcoded 5' primer and a J-beta primer mix that a second PCR of roughly 7 to 12 cycles was run. TCRdb ran MiXCR on the 5' RACE reads and lists one entry per CDR3 protein. Of some 900,000 distinct CDR3 sequences detected, roughly 52% appear once; the ten largest clones hold around 15%. The J gene is TRBJ1-2, the V gene TRBV12-3 or TRBV12-4; 11 bases line up with TRBD1. Sequencing input: blood. The source of this sequence is a man aged 25 to 40 in good health. The CDR3 is CAGSQGGQGAYGYTF. As DNA, the CDR3 is TGTGCCGGCAGTCAAGGTGGACAGGGGGCCTATGGCTACACCTTC.